This T cell receptor (beta chain) was obtained from a study of cytomegalovirus exposure and HLA in healthy donors. Study details: Earlier findings included some 120 million unique TCR beta sequences obtained from 170 million or so T cells. Regarding the study as a whole: Likely technical artifact: a cluster of highly shared sequence variants. A later analysis linked a missense DCLRE1C variant to TCR beta V- and J-gene trimming.

Comments on this clone: Its antigen is not known.

The CDR3 spans 13 residues. The germline gives CDR1 MNHEY, CDR2 SVGAGI. V was clipped by 8 bases and J by 9 bases; unmatched bases: 4. The PCR made use of 60 Vbeta and 13 Jbeta primers. The assay was immunoSEQ multiplex PCR, and TCRdb's table has in-frame clones only and misses some. The data show about 160,000 clones, over 70% seen once. This rearrangement joins TRBV6-5 to TRBJ2-1; 13 nucleotides align to TRBD2. The receptor comes from a man aged 45-60 years in good health and CMV-seropositive. Sequencing used PBMCs. CDR3 nucleotides: TGTGCCAGCGGCACTAGCGGGGGGGGTGAGCAGTTCTTC. Residues: CASGTSGGGEQFF.